What follows are 14 T cell receptor beta chains derived from one specimen sequenced in a study of radiotherapy plus CTLA-4 blockade in lung cancer. Method: immunoSEQ multiplex PCR; TCRdb's copy keeps in-frame clones and lacks some. The table lists 30,000 to 40,000 clones, 60% to 85% of them singletons. Here the sequenced sample was peripheral blood, taken from a patient treated with radiotherapy plus ipilimumab. The receptors were sampled from a human donor with non-small cell lung cancer that progressed on radiotherapy plus ipilimumab.

This chain connects TRBV19 to TRBJ2-7, with D perhaps matching TRBD2 (5 bases). CDR1 is LNHDA and CDR2 is SQIVND in the germline V gene (reference sequence). Trimming removed 2 bases from V and 6 bases from J, with 11 bases in between. The CDR3 extends over 13 amino acids. CDR3 bases: TGTGCCAGTAGTATAACACGCGGAGGCGAGCAGTACTTC. Translated, it gives CASSITRGGEQYF.

Comment on this clone: This CDR3 is also generated by other DNA sequences in the sample. The V call is TRBV27, the J call TRBJ2-3; D gene uncertain. Germline V gene data show CDR1 as MNHEY and CDR2 as SMNVEV (reference sequence). The CDR3 covers 13 residues. Trimming left V 3 bases short and J 2 bases short, with 6 bases between. As DNA, the CDR3 is TGTGCCAGCAGTTTCATCCCCACAGATACGCAGTATTTT. Its translation: CASSFIPTDTQYF.

The chain combines TRBV5-1 with TRBJ1-1, with a weak D call TRBD1 (6 bases). With 4 bases removed from V and 8 bases from J, the gap between germline ends came to 21 bases. The germline gives CDR1 SGHRS, CDR2 YFSETQ. This CDR3 spans 15 amino acids. CDR3 in DNA: TGCGCCAGCAGCCTGCAAGGGGGGGACCTCACCGAAGCTTTCTTT. Residues: CASSLQGGDLTEAFF.

V gene TRBV5-1 combines with J gene TRBJ2-7, with D unresolved. V lost 0 bases and J lost 0, with 10 bases in between. This CDR3 contains 15 residues. Germline CDR1 SGHRS, CDR2 YFSETQ. The CDR3: CASSLGVRSSYEQYF. The CDR3 bases are TGCGCCAGCAGCTTGGGGGTTCGGAGCTCCTACGAGCAGTACTTC.

This clone has just one count. This chain links TRBV6-5 with TRBJ2-1; D tentatively fits TRBD1 or TRBD2 (5 bases each). CDR3 length equals 15 residues. V lost 6 bases, J lost 0 bases, and 12 bases lay in between. Germline V gene sequence: CDR1 MNHEY, CDR2 SVGAGI. The CDR3 sequence: CASSSGPGSYNEQFF. CDR3 nucleotides: TGTGCCAGCAGCTCGGGACCTGGCTCCTACAATGAGCAGTTCTTC.

The chain recombines TRBV4-2 with TRBJ1-1, with a tentative D call TRBD1 (5 bases). V was cut by 2 bases and J by 3 bases, with 10 bases left in between. This CDR3 comprises 14 residues. Germline V gives CDR1 LGHNA, CDR2 YNFKEQ. The CDR3 DNA sequence: TGTGCCAGCAGCCAATGGGACGCCTACACTGAAGCTTTCTTT. Residues: CASSQWDAYTEAFF.

Worth noting for this clone: The sample contains more than one DNA sequence encoding this CDR3. The chain joins TRBV18 to TRBJ2-5; 8 bases match TRBD1. The V gene's germline CDR1 is KGHSH and CDR2 LQKENI. V shed 0 bases, J shed 8 bases, and the junction held 8 bases outside the gene matches. This CDR3 is built from 15 residues. CDR3 loop: CASSPPNRGTETQYF. CDR3 DNA sequence: TGTGCCAGCTCACCACCTAACAGGGGGACGGAAACCCAGTACTTC.

In its sample, this clone was seen a few times. The V call is TRBV5-1, the J call TRBJ2-2; D not resolved. In germline, CDR1 is SGHRS, CDR2 YFSETQ. The CDR3 consists of 14 residues. Trimming left V 3 bases short and J 0 bases short, with 6 bases between. CDR3 DNA: TGCGCCAGCAGCTCCCAGGCGAACACCGGGGAGCTGTTTTTT. Translating it yields CASSSQANTGELFF.

The chain employs TRBV29-1 and TRBJ2-5; 11 nucleotides agree with TRBD1. The J segment lost 2 bases and the V segment lost 3 bases, leaving 8 bases of the junction unmatched. This CDR3 contains 16 residues. The germline V gene has CDR1 SQVTM and CDR2 ANQGSEA. The CDR3 sequence: CSVDGRDRGWQETQYF. The CDR3 DNA is TGCAGCGTTGATGGCCGGGACAGGGGGTGGCAAGAGACCCAGTACTTC.

CDR3: CASSYEQATNEKLFF. The DNA of the CDR3 is TGTGCCAGCAGTTACGAACAGGCAACTAATGAAAAACTGTTTTTT. The chain couples TRBV6-5 to TRBJ1-4, with D possibly being TRBD1 (5 bases). V dropped 2 bases and J dropped 0 bases, with 7 bases sitting between them. The CDR3 spans 15 residues. CDR1 is MNHEY, CDR2 SVGAGI, per germline.

This clone has a single count. The DNA for the CDR3 is TGCGCCAGCAGCCGAGCAACTAGCGGAGAAGAGACCCAGTACTTC. As protein: CASSRATSGEETQYF. The rearrangement uses TRBV4-1 and TRBJ2-5, with 8 bases lining up with TRBD2. Looked up from germline, CDR1 is MGHRA and CDR2 is YSYEKL. This CDR3 has 15 residues. V dropped 4 bases and J dropped 3; count of bases not matched to a gene: 7.

The V call is TRBV4-2, the J call TRBJ2-3; D ambiguous. Germline lookup yields CDR1 LGHNA and CDR2 YNFKEQ. The V gene lost 3 bases and the J gene lost 4 bases, with 11 bases spanning the gap. The CDR3 length is 14 residues. The CDR3 DNA sequence: TGTGCCAGCAGCCAGCTCGGTGAGGCAGATACGCAGTATTTT. It translates to CASSQLGEADTQYF.

The chain employs TRBV28 and TRBJ1-5, with a weak D call TRBD1 (6 bases). There are 16 residues in the CDR3. Germline CDR1 MDHEN, CDR2 SYDVKM. V was clipped by 7 bases and J by 0 bases, with 16 bases between them. CDR3 amino acids: CASTIPGQLSNQPQHF. The DNA of the CDR3 is TGTGCCAGCACCATCCCCGGACAGCTTAGCAATCAGCCCCAGCATTTT.

The V call is TRBV6-6, the J call TRBJ1-5; D might be TRBD1 (5 bases). V was cut by 6 bases and J by 5 bases, with 11 bases left in between. CDR3 length equals 13 residues. The V gene's germline CDR1 is MNHNY and CDR2 SVGAGI (reference sequence). DNA for the CDR3: TGTGCCAGCAGCCTCCGGGGCCATCAGCCCCAGCATTTT. Encoded protein: CASSLRGHQPQHF.